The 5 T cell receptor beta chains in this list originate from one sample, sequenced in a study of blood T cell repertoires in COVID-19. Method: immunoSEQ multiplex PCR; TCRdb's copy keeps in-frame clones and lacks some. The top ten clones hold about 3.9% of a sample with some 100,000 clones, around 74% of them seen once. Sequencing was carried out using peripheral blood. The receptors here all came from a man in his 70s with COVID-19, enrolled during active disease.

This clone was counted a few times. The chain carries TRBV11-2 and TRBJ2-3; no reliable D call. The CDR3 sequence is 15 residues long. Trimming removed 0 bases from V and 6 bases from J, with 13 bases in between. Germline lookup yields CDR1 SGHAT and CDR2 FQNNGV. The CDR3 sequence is CASSLDPRTSDTQYF. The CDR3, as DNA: TGTGCCAGCAGCTTAGATCCTAGAACATCGGATACGCAGTATTTT.

CDR3 loop: CASSFRTSGSQETQYF. The DNA for the CDR3 is TGTGCCAGCAGTTTTAGGACTAGCGGGAGCCAAGAGACCCAGTACTTC. The chain joins TRBV27 to TRBJ2-5, with 13 bases that match TRBD2. The CDR3 spans 16 residues. The germline V gene has CDR1 MNHEY and CDR2 SMNVEV (reference sequence). The junction had 2 bases not matched to a gene; V was cut back by 3 bases and J by 1 base.

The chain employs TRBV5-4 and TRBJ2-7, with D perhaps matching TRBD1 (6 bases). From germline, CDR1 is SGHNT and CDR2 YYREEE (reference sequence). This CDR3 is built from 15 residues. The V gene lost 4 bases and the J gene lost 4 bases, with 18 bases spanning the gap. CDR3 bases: TGTGCCAGCAGCGGAGGACAGTCTCGCGCATACGAGCAGTACTTC. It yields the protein CASSGGQSRAYEQYF.

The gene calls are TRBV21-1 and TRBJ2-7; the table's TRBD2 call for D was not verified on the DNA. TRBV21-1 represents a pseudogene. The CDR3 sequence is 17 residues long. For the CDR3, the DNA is TGTGCCAGCAGCTCCACACCCAGCGGGAGAACCTCCTACGAGCAGTACTTC. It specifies CASSSTPSGRTSYEQYF.

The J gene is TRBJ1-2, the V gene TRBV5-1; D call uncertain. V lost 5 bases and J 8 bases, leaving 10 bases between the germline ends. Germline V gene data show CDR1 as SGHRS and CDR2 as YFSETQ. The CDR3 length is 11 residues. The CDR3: CASRLEGGYTF. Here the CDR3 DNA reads TGCGCCAGCAGGTTAGAGGGCGGCTACACCTTC.